What follows are 17 T cell receptor beta chains derived from one specimen sequenced in a study of blood T cell repertoires in COVID-19. TCRdb keeps only in-frame clones here, not all; method: immunoSEQ multiplex PCR. The sample carries approximately 310,000 clones, 80% to 90% recorded once. The material sequenced was PBMCs or T cells enriched from blood (not recorded which). These receptors were taken from a man between 25 and 39 years old who had recovered from COVID-19.

The chain carries TRBV7-2 and TRBJ1-5, with 11 bases aligning to TRBD1. V was clipped by 3 bases and J by 15 bases; unmatched bases: 16. The CDR3 runs to 16 residues. The germline V gene has CDR1 SGHTA and CDR2 FQGNSA. The CDR3 DNA reads as TGTGCCAGCAGCTTGACTCCCGGGACAGGGGGATTATTACGGCATTTT. Protein product: CASSLTPGTGGLLRHF.

CDR3 amino acids: CASSTGPTANYGYTF. The CDR3 nucleotides read TGTGCCAGCAGTACCGGTCCCACTGCTAACTATGGCTACACCTTC. V usage is TRBV6-5 and J usage is TRBJ1-2; D ambiguous. Trimming removed 5 bases from V and 0 bases from J, with 13 bases in between. CDR1 and CDR2 (germline): MNHEY, SVGAGI. This CDR3 is 15 amino acids long.

The chain uses TRBV4-1 and TRBJ1-6, with unresolved D. The germline gives CDR1 MGHRA, CDR2 YSYEKL. With 1 base removed from V and 4 bases from J, the gap between germline ends came to 8 bases. CDR3 length: 15 amino acids. This CDR3 is CASSQVDFYNSPLHF. The CDR3 DNA sequence: TGCGCCAGCAGCCAAGTAGATTTTTATAATTCACCCCTCCACTTT.

The chain links TRBV6-5 to TRBJ1-4; 7 positions agree with TRBD1. Germline V gene sequence: CDR1 MNHEY, CDR2 SVGAGI. The CDR3 is 14 amino acids. With V trimmed by 6 bases and J by 8 bases, 9 bases remained unmatched. The CDR3 DNA is TGTGCCAGCAGGCGAGGGGGCGTGGGGGAAAAACTGTTTTTT. Translating it yields CASRRGGVGEKLFF.

The chain is built from TRBV19 and TRBJ2-2; TRBD2 matches 10 bases. Germline lookup yields CDR1 LNHDA and CDR2 SQIVND (reference sequence). CDR3 size: 18 residues. Trimming took 7 bases from V and 8 from J; bases not matched to a gene: 19. The CDR3 sequence: CASTPLFLAGAPQGELFF. The DNA for the CDR3 is TGTGCCAGTACCCCCCTATTTCTAGCGGGGGCGCCCCAGGGGGAGCTGTTTTTT.

The V call is TRBV5-6, the J call TRBJ2-5, with TRBD2 matching 12 bases. Trimming at V came to 4 bases and at J to 6 bases, leaving 10 bases not matched to a gene. Germline CDR1 and CDR2: SGHDT and YYEEEE. The CDR3 is 16 residues long. The CDR3 bases are TGTGCCAGCAGCCCACCTAGCGGGGGGGTTGGAAAGACCCAGTACTTC. Its protein product is CASSPPSGGVGKTQYF.

The chain uses TRBV18 and TRBJ2-3, with D tentatively TRBD2 (6 bases). From germline, CDR1 is KGHSH and CDR2 LQKENI. The CDR3 spans 16 residues. V lost 0 bases, J lost 1 base, and 11 bases lay in between. The CDR3 DNA reads TGTGCCAGCTCACCACCCGGTGGAGGGGGCACAGATACGCAGTATTTT. This translates into CASSPPGGGGTDTQYF. The full variable domain, rest sourced from reference TRBV18 and TRBJ2-3, is NAGVMQNPRHLVRRRGQEARLRCSPMKGHSHVYWYRQLPEEGLKFMVYLQKENIIDESGMPKERFSAEFPKEGPSILRIQQVVRGDSAAYFCASSPPGGGGTDTQYFGPGTRLTVL.

The genes are TRBV5-1 and TRBJ1-2; weak D call: TRBD1 (5 bases). Trimming removed 2 bases at V and 5 bases at J, with 25 bases between. Germline V lookup: CDR1 SGHRS, CDR2 YFSETQ. This CDR3 is 18 amino acids long. The CDR3 DNA reads as TGCGCCAGCAGCTTCTCGGGACTGCACGCAGTTCAGTTTTATGGCTACACCTTC. Its translation: CASSFSGLHAVQFYGYTF.

Comments on this clone: The identical CDR3 is also encoded by other nucleotide sequences in the sample. The rearrangement links TRBV9 to TRBJ2-1; the D is unclear. The ends were cut back, 0 bases at V and 4 bases at J, with 8 bases in the middle. CDR1 SGDLS and CDR2 YYNGEE come from the germline V gene. CDR3 length equals 14 residues. The CDR3 loop reads CASSVGQTYNEQFF. Written as DNA, the CDR3 is TGTGCCAGCAGCGTAGGGCAGACATACAATGAGCAGTTCTTC. Full variable domain (outside the CDR3, taken from reference TRBV9 and TRBJ2-1): DSGVTQTPKHLITATGQRVTLRCSPRSGDLSVYWYQQSLDQGLQFLIQYYNGEERAKGNILERFSAQQFPDLHSELNLSSLELGDSALYFCASSVGQTYNEQFFGPGTRLTVL.

V and J are TRBV6-5 and TRBJ1-4; D is ambiguous. V gave up 0 bases and J gave up 0 bases, with 8 bases separating them. The CDR3 totals 16 residues. Per germline, CDR1 MNHEY and CDR2 SVGAGI. The CDR3 bases are TGTGCCAGCAGTTACTCGTTACAGCCAACTAATGAAAAACTGTTTTTT. It yields the protein CASSYSLQPTNEKLFF.

This rearrangement joins TRBV7-6 to TRBJ2-7; 9 nucleotides align to TRBD2. With V trimmed by 1 base and J by 5 bases, 3 bases remained unmatched. The CDR3 totals 14 residues. Germline V gene sequence: CDR1 SGHVS, CDR2 FNYEAQ. The CDR3 coding sequence is TGTGCCAGCAGCTTAGGGACTAGCGCCAACGAGCAGTACTTC. Translating gives CASSLGTSANEQYF.

V gene TRBV2 combines with J gene TRBJ2-5, with TRBD2 as a possible D gene (6 bases). CDR3 size: 14 residues. Trimming left V 7 bases short and J 8 bases short, with 20 bases between. The germline CDR1 and CDR2 sequences are SNHLY and FYNNEI. The CDR3 DNA reads as TGTGCCAGCAACGGAGGGGCCCGTAAGGGAACCCAGTACTTC. Its translation is CASNGGARKGTQYF.

The chain is built from TRBV2 and TRBJ1-6; D perhaps matches TRBD1 (5 bases). This CDR3 has 14 residues. In germline, CDR1 is SNHLY, CDR2 FYNNEI. Trimming removed 3 bases at V and 8 bases at J, with 11 bases between. The CDR3 is CASSDRTRDSPLHF. CDR3 bases: TGTGCCAGCAGTGACAGAACCAGGGATTCACCCCTCCACTTT.

This rearrangement joins TRBV19 to TRBJ1-2; perhaps TRBD1 as D (6 bases). The ends were cut back, 5 bases at V and 6 bases at J, with 22 bases in the middle. CDR1 is LNHDA, CDR2 SQIVND, per germline (reference sequence). The CDR3 spans 16 residues. CDR3 bases: TGTGCCAGTAGTGGGGTCGCCGGGGGGCGGAAGGATGGCTACACCTTC. Its translation: CASSGVAGGRKDGYTF.

The chain recombines TRBV7-8 with TRBJ2-7, with 12 bases identical to TRBD1. This CDR3 is 16 amino acids long. V was pared by 4 bases and J by 3 bases, with 7 bases of the junction left unmatched. The germline V gene encodes CDR1 SGHVS and CDR2 FQNEAQ. CDR3 protein: CASSSFRDRGLYEQYF. The CDR3 DNA reads TGTGCCAGCAGCTCATTCCGGGACAGGGGGCTCTACGAGCAGTACTTC.

V gene TRBV15 combines with J gene TRBJ2-5, with D unresolved. Looked up from germline, CDR1 is LNHNV and CDR2 is YYDKDF (reference sequence). Trimming took off 0 bases at V and 1 base at J, with 9 bases between the two ends. CDR3 length: 15 amino acids. The CDR3 loop is CATSRDGQSQETQYF. In DNA form, the CDR3 reads TGTGCCACCAGCAGAGATGGGCAGAGCCAAGAGACCCAGTACTTC.

This rearrangement joins TRBV5-1 to TRBJ1-2, with D possibly TRBD1 on 6 matching bases. The CDR3 has 15 amino acids. Trimming removed 0 bases at V and 5 bases at J, with 14 bases between. CDR1 and CDR2 from the germline V gene are SGHRS and YFSETQ. CDR3 region: CASSLAHRQEYGYTF. CDR3 DNA: TGCGCCAGCAGCTTGGCTCATCGACAGGAGTATGGCTACACCTTC.